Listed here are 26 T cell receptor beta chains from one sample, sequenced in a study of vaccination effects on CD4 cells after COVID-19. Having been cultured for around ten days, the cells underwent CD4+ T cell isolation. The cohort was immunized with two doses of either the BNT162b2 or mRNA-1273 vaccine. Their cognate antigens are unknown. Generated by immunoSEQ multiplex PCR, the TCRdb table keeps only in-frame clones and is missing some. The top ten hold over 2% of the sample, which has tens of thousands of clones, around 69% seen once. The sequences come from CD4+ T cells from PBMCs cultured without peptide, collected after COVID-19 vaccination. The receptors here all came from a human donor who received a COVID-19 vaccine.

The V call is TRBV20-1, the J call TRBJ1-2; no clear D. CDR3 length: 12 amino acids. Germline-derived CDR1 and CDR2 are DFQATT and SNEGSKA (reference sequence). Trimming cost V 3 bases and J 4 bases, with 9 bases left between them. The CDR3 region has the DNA TGCAGTGCTAGTGGTCGGGGCTATGGCTACACCTTC. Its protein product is CSASGRGYGYTF.

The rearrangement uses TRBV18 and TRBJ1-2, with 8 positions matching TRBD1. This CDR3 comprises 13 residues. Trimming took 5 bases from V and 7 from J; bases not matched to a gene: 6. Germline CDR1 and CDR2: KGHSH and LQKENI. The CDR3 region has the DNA TGTGCCAGCTCAACAGGACAGGGTGTTGGCTACACCTTC. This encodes CASSTGQGVGYTF.

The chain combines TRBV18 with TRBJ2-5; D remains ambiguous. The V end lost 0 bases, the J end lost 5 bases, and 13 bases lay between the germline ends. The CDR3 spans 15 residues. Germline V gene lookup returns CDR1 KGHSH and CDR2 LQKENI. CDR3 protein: CASSPPQSSRETQYF. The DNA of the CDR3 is TGTGCCAGCTCACCACCGCAATCTTCTAGGGAGACCCAGTACTTC.

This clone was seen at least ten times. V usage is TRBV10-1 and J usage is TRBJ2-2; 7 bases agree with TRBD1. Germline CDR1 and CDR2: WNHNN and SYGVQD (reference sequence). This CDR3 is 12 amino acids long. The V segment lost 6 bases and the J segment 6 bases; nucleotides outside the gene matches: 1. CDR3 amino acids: CASRGQAGELFF. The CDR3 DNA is TGCGCCAGCAGAGGACAGGCCGGGGAGCTGTTTTTT.

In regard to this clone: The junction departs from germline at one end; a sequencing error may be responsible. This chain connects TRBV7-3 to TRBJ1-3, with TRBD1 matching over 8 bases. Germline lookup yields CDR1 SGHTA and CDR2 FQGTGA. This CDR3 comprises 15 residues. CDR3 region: CASSRQGIAGNTIYF. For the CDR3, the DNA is TGTGCCAGCAGCCGACAGGGGATCGCTGGCAACACCATATATTTT. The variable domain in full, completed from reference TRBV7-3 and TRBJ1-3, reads GAGVSQTPSNKVTEKGKYVELRCDPISGHTALYWYRQSLGQGPEFLIYFQGTGAADDSGLPNDRFFAVRPEGSVSTLKIQRTERGDSAVYLCASSRQGIAGNTIYFGEGSWLTVV.

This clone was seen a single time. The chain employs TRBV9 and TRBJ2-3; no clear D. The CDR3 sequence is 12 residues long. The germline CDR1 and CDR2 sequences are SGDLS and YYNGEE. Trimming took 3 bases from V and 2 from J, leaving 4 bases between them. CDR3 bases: TGTGCCAGCAGCGGCGACACAGATACGCAGTATTTT. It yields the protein CASSGDTDTQYF. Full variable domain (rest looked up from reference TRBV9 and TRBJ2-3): DSGVTQTPKHLITATGQRVTLRCSPRSGDLSVYWYQQSLDQGLQFLIQYYNGEERAKGNILERFSAQQFPDLHSELNLSSLELGDSALYFCASSGDTDTQYFGPGTRLTVL.

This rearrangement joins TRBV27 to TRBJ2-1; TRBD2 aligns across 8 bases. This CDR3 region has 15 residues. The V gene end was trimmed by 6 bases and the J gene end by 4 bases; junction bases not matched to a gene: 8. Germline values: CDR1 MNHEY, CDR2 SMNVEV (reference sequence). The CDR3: CASSPLRGVYNEQFF. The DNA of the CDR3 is TGTGCCAGCAGCCCCTTGCGGGGGGTATACAATGAGCAGTTCTTC.

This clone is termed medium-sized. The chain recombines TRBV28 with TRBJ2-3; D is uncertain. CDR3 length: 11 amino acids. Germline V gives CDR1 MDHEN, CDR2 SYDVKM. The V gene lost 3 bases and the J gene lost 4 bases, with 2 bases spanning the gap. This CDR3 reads CASSFADTQYF. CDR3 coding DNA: TGTGCCAGCAGTTTTGCAGATACGCAGTATTTT.

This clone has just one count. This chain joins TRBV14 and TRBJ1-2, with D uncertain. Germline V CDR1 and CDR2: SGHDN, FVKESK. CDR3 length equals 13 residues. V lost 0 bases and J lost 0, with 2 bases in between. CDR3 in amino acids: CASSQEPNYGYTF. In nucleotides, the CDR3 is TGTGCCAGCAGCCAAGAACCTAACTATGGCTACACCTTC.

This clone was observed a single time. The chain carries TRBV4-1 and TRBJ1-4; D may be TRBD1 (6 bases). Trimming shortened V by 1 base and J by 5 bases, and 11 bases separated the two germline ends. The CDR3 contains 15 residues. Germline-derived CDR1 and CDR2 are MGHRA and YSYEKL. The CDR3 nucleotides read TGCGCCAGCAGCCAAGCTGGACAGTGGAATGAAAAACTGTTTTTT. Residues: CASSQAGQWNEKLFF.

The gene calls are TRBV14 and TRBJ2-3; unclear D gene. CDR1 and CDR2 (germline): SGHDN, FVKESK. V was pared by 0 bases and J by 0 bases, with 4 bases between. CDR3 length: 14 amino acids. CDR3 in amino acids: CASSQDWSTDTQYF. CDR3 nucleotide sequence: TGTGCCAGCAGCCAAGATTGGAGCACAGATACGCAGTATTTT.

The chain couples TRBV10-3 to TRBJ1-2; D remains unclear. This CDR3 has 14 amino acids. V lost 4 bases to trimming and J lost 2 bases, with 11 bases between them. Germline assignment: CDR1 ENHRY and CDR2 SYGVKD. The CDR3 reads CAISAGESNYGYTF. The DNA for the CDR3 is TGTGCCATCAGTGCTGGGGAATCCAACTATGGCTACACCTTC.

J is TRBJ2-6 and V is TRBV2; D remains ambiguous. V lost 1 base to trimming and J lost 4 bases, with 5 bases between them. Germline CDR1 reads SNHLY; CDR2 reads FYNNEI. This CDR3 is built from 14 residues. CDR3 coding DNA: TGTGCCAGCAGTGAAGAAGGGGGGGCCAACGTCCTGACTTTC. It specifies CASSEEGGANVLTF.

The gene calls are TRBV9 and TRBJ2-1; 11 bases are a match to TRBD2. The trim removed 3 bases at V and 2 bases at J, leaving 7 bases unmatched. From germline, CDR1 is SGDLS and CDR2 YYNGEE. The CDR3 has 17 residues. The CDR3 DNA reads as TGTGCCAGCAGCGAATTTAGCGGGGGGGCCACCTACAATGAGCAGTTCTTC. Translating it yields CASSEFSGGATYNEQFF.

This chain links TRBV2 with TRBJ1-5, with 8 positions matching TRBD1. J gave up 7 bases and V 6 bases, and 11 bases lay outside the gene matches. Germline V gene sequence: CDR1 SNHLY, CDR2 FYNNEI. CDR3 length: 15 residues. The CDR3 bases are TGTGCCAGCAGCTCGGAGGCAGGGGGCGGGCAGCCCCAGCATTTT. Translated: CASSSEAGGGQPQHF.

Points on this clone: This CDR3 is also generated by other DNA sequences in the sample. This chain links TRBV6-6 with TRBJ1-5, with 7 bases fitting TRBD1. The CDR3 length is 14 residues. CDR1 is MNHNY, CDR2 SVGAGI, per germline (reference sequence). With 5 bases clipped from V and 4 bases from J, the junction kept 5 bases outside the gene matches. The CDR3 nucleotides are TGTGCCAGCAGTCCCGGGACAGATAATCAGCCCCAGCATTTT. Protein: CASSPGTDNQPQHF.

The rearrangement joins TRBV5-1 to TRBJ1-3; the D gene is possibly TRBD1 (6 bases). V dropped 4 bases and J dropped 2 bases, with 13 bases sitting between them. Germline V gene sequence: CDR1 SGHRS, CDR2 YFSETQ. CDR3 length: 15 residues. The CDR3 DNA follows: TGCGCCAGCAGCGGCGCCGGGACAACTGGAAACACCATATATTTT. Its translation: CASSGAGTTGNTIYF. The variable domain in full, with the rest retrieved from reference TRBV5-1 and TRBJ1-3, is KAGVTQTPRYLIKTRGQQVTLSCSPISGHRSVSWYQQTPGQGLQFLFEYFSETQRNKGNFPGRFSGRQFSNSRSEMNVSTLELGDSALYLCASSGAGTTGNTIYFGEGSWLTVV.

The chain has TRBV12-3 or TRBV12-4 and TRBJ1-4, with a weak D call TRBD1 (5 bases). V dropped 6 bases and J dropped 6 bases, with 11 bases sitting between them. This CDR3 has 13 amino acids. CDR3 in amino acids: CASSRAFDEKLFF. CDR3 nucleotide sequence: TGTGCCAGCAGCAGGGCCTTTGATGAAAAACTGTTTTTT.

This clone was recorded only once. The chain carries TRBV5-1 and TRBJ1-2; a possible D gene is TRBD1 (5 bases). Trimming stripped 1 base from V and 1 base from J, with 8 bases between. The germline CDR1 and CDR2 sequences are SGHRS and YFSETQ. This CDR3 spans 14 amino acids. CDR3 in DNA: TGCGCCAGCAGCTTGTGGGGCAGTAACTATGGCTACACCTTC. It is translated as CASSLWGSNYGYTF.

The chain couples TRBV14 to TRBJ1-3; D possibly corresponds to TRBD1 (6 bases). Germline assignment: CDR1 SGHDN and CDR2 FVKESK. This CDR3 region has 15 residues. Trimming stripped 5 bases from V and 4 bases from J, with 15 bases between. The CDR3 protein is CASSFLDSPGNTIYF. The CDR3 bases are TGTGCCAGCAGCTTTCTGGACAGTCCGGGAAACACCATATATTTT.

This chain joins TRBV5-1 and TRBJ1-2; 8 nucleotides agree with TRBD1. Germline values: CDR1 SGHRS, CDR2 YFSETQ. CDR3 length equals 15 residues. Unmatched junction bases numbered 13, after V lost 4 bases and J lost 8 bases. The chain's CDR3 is CASSPQMTGAGGYTF. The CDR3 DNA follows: TGCGCCAGCAGCCCTCAGATGACAGGGGCTGGGGGCTACACCTTC.

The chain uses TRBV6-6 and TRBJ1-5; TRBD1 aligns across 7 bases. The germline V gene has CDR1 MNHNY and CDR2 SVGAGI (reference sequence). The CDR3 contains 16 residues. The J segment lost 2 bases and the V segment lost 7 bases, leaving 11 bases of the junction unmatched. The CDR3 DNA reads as TGTGCCAGCAAAGAACGGGGAGGGGGCGGCAATCAGCCCCAGCATTTT. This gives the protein CASKERGGGGNQPQHF.

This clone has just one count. CDR3: CASILGRPGTEAFF. The CDR3 DNA reads as TGTGCCAGCATCCTGGGGAGACCTGGGACTGAAGCTTTCTTT. This chain connects TRBV6-5 to TRBJ1-1; no clear D gene. The length of the CDR3 is 14 residues. The V gene's germline CDR1 is MNHEY and CDR2 SVGAGI. Trimming shortened V by 7 bases and J by 5 bases, and 17 bases separated the two germline ends.

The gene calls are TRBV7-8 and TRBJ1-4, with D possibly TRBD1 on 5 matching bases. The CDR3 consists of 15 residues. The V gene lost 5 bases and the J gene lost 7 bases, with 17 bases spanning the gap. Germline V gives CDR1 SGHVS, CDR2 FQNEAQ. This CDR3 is CASSPRAGIGEKLFF. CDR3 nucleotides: TGTGCCAGCAGCCCGCGGGCAGGGATTGGTGAAAAACTGTTTTTT.

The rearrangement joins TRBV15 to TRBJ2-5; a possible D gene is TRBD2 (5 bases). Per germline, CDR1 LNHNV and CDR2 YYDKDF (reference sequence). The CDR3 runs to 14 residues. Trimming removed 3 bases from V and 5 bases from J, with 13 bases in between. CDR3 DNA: TGTGCCACCAGCAGGCCCCTTTCGGGGGAGACCCAGTACTTC. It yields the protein CATSRPLSGETQYF.

The CDR3 DNA follows: TGTGCCAGTAGGCGGGGGACAGGCGGGAACACTGAAGCTTTCTTT. Translated, it gives CASRRGTGGNTEAFF. The chain couples TRBV19 to TRBJ1-1, with 8 bases matching TRBD1. CDR3 length: 15 residues. Trimming at V came to 6 bases and at J to 1 base, leaving 7 bases not matched to a gene. The germline V gene encodes CDR1 LNHDA and CDR2 SQIVND (reference sequence).